This T cell receptor (beta chain) originates from a study of blood T cell repertoires in COVID-19. For the study at large: Spain, Italy and the United States supplied samples that represented acute and convalescent COVID-19. From T cells, B-cell-depleted T cells, or PBMCs came the material, which was cDNA or gDNA.

Original processing methods: Reference gene primer amplification gave estimated nucleated cell counts. TCRdb keeps only in-frame clones here, not all; method: immunoSEQ multiplex PCR. That table gives V, J and clone size, and the DNA gave D and trimming. The sample contains fewer than 250,000 clones, about 83% of which appear only once. The CDR3 covers 14 residues. Between the trimmed V and J ends, which lost 5 bases and 5 bases, there was a span of 17 bases. CDR1 is SGHRS, CDR2 YFSETQ, per germline. The origin of this receptor is a woman aged 35 to 49 with active or convalescent COVID-19. The chain uses TRBV5-1 and TRBJ2-7; D is perhaps TRBD2 (5 bases). Source material: peripheral blood. CDR3 in amino acids: CASRWGAAEDEQYF. The DNA for the CDR3 is TGCGCCAGCAGGTGGGGAGCGGCTGAGGACGAGCAGTACTTC.